This TCR beta chain appears in the sequencing data of a study of control samples from healthy donors and cancer patients. Sequencing was performed with immunoSEQ multiplex PCR; in TCRdb, only in-frame clones are kept and a portion is missing. The sample has some 120,000 clones, more than 75% seen once. The CDR3 length is 13 residues. Between the trimmed V and J ends, which lost 0 bases and 9 bases, there was a span of 10 bases. Germline V gives CDR1 SGHRS, CDR2 YFSETQ. This clone was observed a single time. Specimen: blood. The chain has TRBV5-1 and TRBJ2-1; unclear D gene. The receptor was derived from a man in his sixties in good health. CDR3 DNA: TGCGCCAGCAGCTTGGATCGGGCAATTGAGCAGTTCTTC. This gives the protein CASSLDRAIEQFF.